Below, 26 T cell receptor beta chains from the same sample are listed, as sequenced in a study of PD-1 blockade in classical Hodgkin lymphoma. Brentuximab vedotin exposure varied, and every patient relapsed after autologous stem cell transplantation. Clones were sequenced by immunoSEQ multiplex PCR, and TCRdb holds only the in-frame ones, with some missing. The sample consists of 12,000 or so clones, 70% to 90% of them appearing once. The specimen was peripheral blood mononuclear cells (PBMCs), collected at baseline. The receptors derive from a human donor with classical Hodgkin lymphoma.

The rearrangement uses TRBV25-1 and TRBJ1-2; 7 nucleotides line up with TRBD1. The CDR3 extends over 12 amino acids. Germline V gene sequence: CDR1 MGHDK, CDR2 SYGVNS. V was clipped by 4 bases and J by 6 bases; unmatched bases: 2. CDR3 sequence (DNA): TGTGCCAGCAGTGTGACAGGGAATGGCTACACCTTC. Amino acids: CASSVTGNGYTF.

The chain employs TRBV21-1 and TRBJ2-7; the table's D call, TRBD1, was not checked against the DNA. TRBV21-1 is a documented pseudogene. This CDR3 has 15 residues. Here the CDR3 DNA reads TGTGCCAGCAGCAAAGTGATCAGGGGGGAGTACGAGCAGTACTTC. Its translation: CASSKVIRGEYEQYF.

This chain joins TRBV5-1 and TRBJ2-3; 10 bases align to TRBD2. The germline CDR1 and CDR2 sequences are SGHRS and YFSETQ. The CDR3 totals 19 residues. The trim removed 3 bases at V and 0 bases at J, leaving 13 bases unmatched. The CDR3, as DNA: TGCGCCAGCAGCTCCTCGAGGACTAGCGGATCGCGGAGCACAGATACGCAGTATTTT. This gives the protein CASSSSRTSGSRSTDTQYF. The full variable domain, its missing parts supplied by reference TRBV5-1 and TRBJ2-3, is KAGVTQTPRYLIKTRGQQVTLSCSPISGHRSVSWYQQTPGQGLQFLFEYFSETQRNKGNFPGRFSGRQFSNSRSEMNVSTLELGDSALYLCASSSSRTSGSRSTDTQYFGPGTRLTVL.

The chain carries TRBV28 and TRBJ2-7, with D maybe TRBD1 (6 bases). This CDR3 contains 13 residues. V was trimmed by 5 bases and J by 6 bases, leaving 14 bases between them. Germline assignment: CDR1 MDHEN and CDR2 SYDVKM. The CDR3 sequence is CASSPDSYSEQYF. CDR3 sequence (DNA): TGTGCCAGCAGTCCGGACAGCTATTCCGAGCAGTACTTC.

The CDR3 nucleotides are TGTGCCAGCAGCTCTAGCGCCTCCATCGCCTACGAGCAGTACTTC. Protein product: CASSSSASIAYEQYF. The chain couples TRBV9 to TRBJ2-7; TRBD2 might be the D (6 bases). V lost 4 bases, J lost 2 bases, and 16 bases lay in between. CDR1 and CDR2 (germline): SGDLS, YYNGEE. The length of the CDR3 is 15 residues. The entire variable domain, with the rest obtained from reference TRBV9 and TRBJ2-7, is as follows: DSGVTQTPKHLITATGQRVTLRCSPRSGDLSVYWYQQSLDQGLQFLIQYYNGEERAKGNILERFSAQQFPDLHSELNLSSLELGDSALYFCASSSSASIAYEQYFGPGTRLTVT.

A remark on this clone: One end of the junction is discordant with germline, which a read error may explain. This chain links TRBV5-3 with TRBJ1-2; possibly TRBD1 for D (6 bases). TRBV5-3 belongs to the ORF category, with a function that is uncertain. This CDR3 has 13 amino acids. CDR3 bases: TGTGCCAGCAGCTTGGTACGGGGGCATGGCTACACCTTC. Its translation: CASSLVRGHGYTF.

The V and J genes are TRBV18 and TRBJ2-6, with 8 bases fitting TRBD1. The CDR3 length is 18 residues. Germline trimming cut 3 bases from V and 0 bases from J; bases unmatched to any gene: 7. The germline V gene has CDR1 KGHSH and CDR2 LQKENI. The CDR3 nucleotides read TGTGCCAGCTCACCGCGCGGACAGGGAAACTCTGGGGCCAACGTCCTGACTTTC. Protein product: CASSPRGQGNSGANVLTF.

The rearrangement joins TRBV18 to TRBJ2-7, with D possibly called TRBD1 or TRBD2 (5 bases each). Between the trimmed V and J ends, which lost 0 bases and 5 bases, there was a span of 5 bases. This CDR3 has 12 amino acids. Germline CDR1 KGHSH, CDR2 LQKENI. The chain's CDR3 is CASSPPGDEQYF. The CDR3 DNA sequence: TGTGCCAGCTCACCACCGGGGGACGAGCAGTACTTC. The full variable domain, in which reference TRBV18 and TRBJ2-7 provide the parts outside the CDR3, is NAGVMQNPRHLVRRRGQEARLRCSPMKGHSHVYWYRQLPEEGLKFMVYLQKENIIDESGMPKERFSAEFPKEGPSILRIQQVVRGDSAAYFCASSPPGDEQYFGPGTRLTVT.

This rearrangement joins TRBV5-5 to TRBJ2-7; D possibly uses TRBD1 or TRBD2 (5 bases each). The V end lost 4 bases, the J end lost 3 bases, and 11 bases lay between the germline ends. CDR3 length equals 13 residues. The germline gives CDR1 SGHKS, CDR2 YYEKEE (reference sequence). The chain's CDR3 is CASSLSGRYEQYF. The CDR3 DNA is TGTGCCAGCAGCCTATCGGGGCGCTACGAGCAGTACTTC.

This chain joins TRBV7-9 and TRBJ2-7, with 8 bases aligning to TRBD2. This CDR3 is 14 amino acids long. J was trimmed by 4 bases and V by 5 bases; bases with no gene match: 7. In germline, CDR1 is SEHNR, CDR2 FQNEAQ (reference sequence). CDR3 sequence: CASSPPGGAYEQYF. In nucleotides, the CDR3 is TGTGCCAGCAGCCCCCCCGGGGGGGCTTACGAGCAGTACTTC.

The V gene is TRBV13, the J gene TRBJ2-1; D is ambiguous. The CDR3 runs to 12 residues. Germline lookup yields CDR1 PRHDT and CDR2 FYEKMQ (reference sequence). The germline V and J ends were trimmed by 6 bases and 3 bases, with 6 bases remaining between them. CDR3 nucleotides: TGTGCCAGCAGTAGAGGCTACAATGAGCAGTTCTTC. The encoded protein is CASSRGYNEQFF.

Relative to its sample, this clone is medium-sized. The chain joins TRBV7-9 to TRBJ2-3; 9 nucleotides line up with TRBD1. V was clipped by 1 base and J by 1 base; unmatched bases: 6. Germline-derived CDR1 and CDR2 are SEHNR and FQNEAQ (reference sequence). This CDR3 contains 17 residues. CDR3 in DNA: TGTGCCAGCAGCTTAGGCACAGGGGGCGTTGGCACAGATACGCAGTATTTT. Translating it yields CASSLGTGGVGTDTQYF.

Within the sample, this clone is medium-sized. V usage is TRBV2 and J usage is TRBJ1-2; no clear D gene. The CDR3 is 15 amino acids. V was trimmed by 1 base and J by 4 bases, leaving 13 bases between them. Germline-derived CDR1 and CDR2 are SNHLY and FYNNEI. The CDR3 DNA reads TGTGCCAGCAGTGAAGTTGGGCAGGAACCCTATGGCTACACCTTC. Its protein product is CASSEVGQEPYGYTF.

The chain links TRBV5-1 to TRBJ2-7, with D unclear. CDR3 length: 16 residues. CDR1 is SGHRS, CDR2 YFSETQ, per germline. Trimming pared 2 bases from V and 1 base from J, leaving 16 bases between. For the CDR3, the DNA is TGCGCCAGCAGCTTCGTCGGTGTGGACGTATCCTACGAGCAGTACTTC. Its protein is CASSFVGVDVSYEQYF.

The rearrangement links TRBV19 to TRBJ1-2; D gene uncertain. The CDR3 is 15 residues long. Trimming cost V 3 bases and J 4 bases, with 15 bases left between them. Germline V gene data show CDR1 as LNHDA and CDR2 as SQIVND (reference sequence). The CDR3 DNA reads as TGTGCCAGTAGTATCCCTGGGCAGGCTCGCTATGGCTACACCTTC. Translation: CASSIPGQARYGYTF.

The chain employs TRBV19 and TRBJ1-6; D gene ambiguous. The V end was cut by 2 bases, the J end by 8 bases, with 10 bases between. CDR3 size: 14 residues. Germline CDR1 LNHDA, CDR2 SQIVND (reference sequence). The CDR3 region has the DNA TGTGCCAGTAGTATAAGAGAGTGGGATTCACCCCTCCACTTT. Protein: CASSIREWDSPLHF.

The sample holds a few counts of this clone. The CDR3 DNA reads TGTGCCAGCAGCTTGTATGGGGAACACTCCTACAATGAGCAGTTCTTC. Protein sequence: CASSLYGEHSYNEQFF. The V and J genes are TRBV5-6 and TRBJ2-1; D unclear. V was shortened by 1 base and J by 0 bases, with 11 bases between the two germline ends. Germline assignment: CDR1 SGHDT and CDR2 YYEEEE. The CDR3 sequence is 16 residues long.

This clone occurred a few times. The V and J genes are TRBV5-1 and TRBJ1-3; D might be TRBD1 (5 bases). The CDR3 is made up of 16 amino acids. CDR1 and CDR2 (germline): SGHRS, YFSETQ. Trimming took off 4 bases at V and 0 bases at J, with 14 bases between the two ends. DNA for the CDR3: TGCGCCAGCAGCCCAGCCATGGGGGGCTCTGGAAACACCATATATTTT. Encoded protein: CASSPAMGGSGNTIYF.

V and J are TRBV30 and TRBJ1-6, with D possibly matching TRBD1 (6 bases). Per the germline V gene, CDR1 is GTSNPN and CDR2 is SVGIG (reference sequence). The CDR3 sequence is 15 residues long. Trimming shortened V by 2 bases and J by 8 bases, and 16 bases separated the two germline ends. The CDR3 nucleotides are TGTGCCTGGAGTCCCCCCGGGGGCTGGGATTCACCCCTCCACTTT. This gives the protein CAWSPPGGWDSPLHF. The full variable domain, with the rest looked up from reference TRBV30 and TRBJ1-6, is SQTIHQWPATLVQPVGSPLSLECTVEGTSNPNLYWYRQAAGRGLQLLFYSVGIGQISSEVPQNLSASRPQDRQFILSSKKLLLSDSGFYLCAWSPPGGWDSPLHFGNGTRLTVT.

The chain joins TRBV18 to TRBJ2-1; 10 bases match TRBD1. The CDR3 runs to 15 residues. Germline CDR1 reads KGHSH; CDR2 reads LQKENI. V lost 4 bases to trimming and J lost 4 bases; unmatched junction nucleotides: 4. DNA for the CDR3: TGTGCCAGCTCACTCACGGGACAGGGGTACAATGAGCAGTTCTTC. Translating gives CASSLTGQGYNEQFF.

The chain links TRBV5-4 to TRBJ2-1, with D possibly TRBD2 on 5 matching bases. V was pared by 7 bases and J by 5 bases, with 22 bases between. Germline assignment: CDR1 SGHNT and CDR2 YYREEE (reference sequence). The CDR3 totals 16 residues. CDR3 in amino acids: CASGKLALTPDNEQFF. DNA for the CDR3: TGTGCCAGCGGAAAATTAGCGCTCACCCCGGACAATGAGCAGTTCTTC. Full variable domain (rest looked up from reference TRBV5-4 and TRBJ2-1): ETGVTQSPTHLIKTRGQQVTLRCSSQSGHNTVSWYQQALGQGPQFIFQYYREEENGRGNFPPRFSGLQFPNYSSELNVNALELDDSALYLCASGKLALTPDNEQFFGPGTRLTVL.

For the CDR3, the DNA is TGTGCCAGCAGTGAATCCTTGATAGTTAATTCACCCCTCCACTTT. Protein product: CASSESLIVNSPLHF. The rearrangement joins TRBV2 to TRBJ1-6; D is uncertain. Germline V gives CDR1 SNHLY, CDR2 FYNNEI. This CDR3 contains 15 residues. V lost 2 bases, J lost 6 bases, and 11 bases lay in between.

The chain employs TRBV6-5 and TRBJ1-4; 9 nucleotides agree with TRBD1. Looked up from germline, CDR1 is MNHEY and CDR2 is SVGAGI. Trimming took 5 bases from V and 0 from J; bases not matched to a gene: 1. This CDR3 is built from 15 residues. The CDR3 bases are TGTGCCAGCAGTGGGACAGGGACAACTAATGAAAAACTGTTTTTT. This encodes CASSGTGTTNEKLFF.

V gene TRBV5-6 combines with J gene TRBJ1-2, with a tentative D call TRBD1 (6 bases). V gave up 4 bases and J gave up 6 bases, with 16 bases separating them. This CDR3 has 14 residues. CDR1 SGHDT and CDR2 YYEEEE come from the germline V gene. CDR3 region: CASSPLQGTHGYTF. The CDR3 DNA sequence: TGTGCCAGCAGCCCTCTTCAGGGGACCCATGGCTACACCTTC.

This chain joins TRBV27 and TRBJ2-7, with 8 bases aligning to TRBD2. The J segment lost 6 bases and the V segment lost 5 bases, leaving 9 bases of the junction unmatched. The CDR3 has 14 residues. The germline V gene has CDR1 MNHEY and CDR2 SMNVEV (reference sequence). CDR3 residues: CASSPTARGVEQYF. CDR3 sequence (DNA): TGTGCCAGCAGTCCCACTGCGCGGGGGGTCGAGCAGTACTTC.

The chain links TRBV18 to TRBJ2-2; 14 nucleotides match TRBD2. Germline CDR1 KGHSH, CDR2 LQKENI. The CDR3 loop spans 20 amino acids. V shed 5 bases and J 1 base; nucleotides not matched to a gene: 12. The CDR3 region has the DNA TGTGCCAGCTCAAGACTTCCGGGACTAGCGGGGGCCGGGAACACCGGGGAGCTGTTTTTT. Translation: CASSRLPGLAGAGNTGELFF.